These 27 T cell receptor beta chains originate from one sample sequenced in a study of radiation and T cells in renal cell carcinoma. Specified time point: blood 4 weeks post-SBRT, at nephrectomy. This sample's treatment: 15 Gy SBRT to primary tumor, nephrectomy 4 weeks later. Here immunoSEQ multiplex PCR was the method, and the copy in TCRdb shows in-frame clones only, minus some. The table lists approximately 80,000 clones, around 89% of them singletons. Here the sequenced sample was blood, taken from a patient whose treatment included radiotherapy and nephrectomy. Every receptor here comes from a woman in her 70s with renal cell carcinoma.

The chain combines TRBV12-5 with TRBJ2-1; D is possibly TRBD2 (6 bases). Trimming pared 4 bases from V and 9 bases from J, leaving 13 bases between. The CDR3 runs 13 residues. Germline V lookup: CDR1 LGHNT, CDR2 FRNRAP. In nucleotides, the CDR3 is TGTGCTAGTGGTTGGGACTTAGACGGTGAGCAGTTCTTC. Protein: CASGWDLDGEQFF.

This clone was seen only once. The rearrangement joins TRBV7-2 to TRBJ1-6, with TRBD1 as a possible D gene (5 bases). This CDR3 is 15 amino acids long. V was trimmed by 2 bases and J by 10 bases, leaving 15 bases between them. Germline lookup yields CDR1 SGHTA and CDR2 FQGNSA. The CDR3 region is CASSLFAGRQSPLHF. The CDR3, as DNA: TGTGCCAGCAGCTTATTTGCAGGGAGACAGTCACCCCTCCACTTT.

V is TRBV7-2 and J is TRBJ2-2, with 10 positions matching TRBD2. This CDR3 comprises 15 residues. The germline V gene has CDR1 SGHTA and CDR2 FQGNSA. V dropped 2 bases and J dropped 4; count of bases not matched to a gene: 1. The CDR3 coding sequence is TGTGCCAGCAGCTTACTAGCGGGGGTCACCGGGGAGCTGTTTTTT. This translates into CASSLLAGVTGELFF.

The chain employs TRBV9 and TRBJ2-5; TRBD2 matches 9 bases. From germline, CDR1 is SGDLS and CDR2 YYNGEE. This CDR3 has 16 amino acids. V was pared by 0 bases and J by 0 bases, with 3 bases of the junction left unmatched. CDR3 in DNA: TGTGCCAGCAGCGTAGGACTAGCGGCGTACCAAGAGACCCAGTACTTC. Protein sequence: CASSVGLAAYQETQYF.

The CDR3: CASRLRQGRDAFF. The CDR3 DNA is TGTGCCAGCAGACTTCGACAGGGGAGGGACGCTTTCTTT. The genes are TRBV7-2 and TRBJ1-1; TRBD1 matches 8 bases. The V and J ends lost 6 bases and 11 bases, in that order; junction bases with no gene match: 11. The CDR3 totals 13 residues. The V gene's germline CDR1 is SGHTA and CDR2 FQGNSA.

This chain links TRBV7-8 with TRBJ1-1; D might be TRBD1 (5 bases). Trimming shortened V by 5 bases and J by 5 bases, and 15 bases separated the two germline ends. Germline V gene lookup returns CDR1 SGHVS and CDR2 FQNEAQ. The CDR3 runs 14 residues. CDR3 nucleotide sequence: TGTGCCAGCAGCCCCGGGGGGGTATGGACTGAAGCTTTCTTT. Translated: CASSPGGVWTEAFF.

The chain uses TRBV28 and TRBJ1-1; no clear D. Deletions cut 6 bases from V and 2 bases from J, with 10 bases between. The CDR3 extends over 13 amino acids. Germline lookup yields CDR1 MDHEN and CDR2 SYDVKM. Here the CDR3 DNA reads TGTGCCAGCAGACCTACAATAAACACTGAAGCTTTCTTT. Its translation: CASRPTINTEAFF.

This clone has just a few counts. The V gene is TRBV29-1, the J gene TRBJ1-1; D unresolved. Deletions cut 4 bases from V and 0 bases from J, with 9 bases between. In germline, CDR1 is SQVTM, CDR2 ANQGSEA. The CDR3 spans 13 residues. The CDR3 region has the DNA TGCAGCGTTGTTGGGCGGATGAACACTGAAGCTTTCTTT. It encodes CSVVGRMNTEAFF.

This chain connects TRBV30 to TRBJ2-1; the D is unclear. The CDR3 has 14 residues. Germline-derived CDR1 and CDR2 are GTSNPN and SVGIG (reference sequence). V dropped 3 bases and J dropped 4 bases, with 13 bases sitting between them. CDR3 amino acids: CAWSAAATYNEQFF. For the CDR3, the DNA is TGTGCCTGGAGCGCGGCGGCGACTTACAATGAGCAGTTCTTC.

The V and J genes are TRBV6-1 and TRBJ1-4, with D possibly matching TRBD1 (5 bases). The CDR3 consists of 14 residues. The germline V gene has CDR1 MNHNS and CDR2 SASEGT. Trimming left V 1 base short and J 5 bases short, with 8 bases between. The CDR3 sequence is CASSEGGWNEKLFF. DNA for the CDR3: TGTGCCAGCAGTGAAGGGGGGTGGAATGAAAAACTGTTTTTT.

The chain combines TRBV6-1 with TRBJ2-7; TRBD1 matches 8 bases. CDR3 length equals 15 residues. With V trimmed by 6 bases and J by 4 bases, 11 bases remained unmatched. Germline assignment: CDR1 MNHNS and CDR2 SASEGT. CDR3 nucleotides: TGTGCCAGCAGCGCCCTAGCAGGGGGCAGTTACGAGCAGTACTTC. Encoded protein: CASSALAGGSYEQYF.

This chain joins TRBV7-9 and TRBJ1-2; D remains ambiguous. V shed 0 bases and J shed 0 bases, with 8 bases lying between them. The CDR3 is 15 amino acids. CDR1 and CDR2 (germline): SEHNR, FQNEAQ (reference sequence). Written as DNA, the CDR3 is TGTGCCAGCAGCTTAGCGGGCACGACTAACTATGGCTACACCTTC. Amino acid sequence: CASSLAGTTNYGYTF.

V is TRBV4-2 and J is TRBJ2-5; possibly TRBD2 for D (5 bases). V dropped 0 bases and J dropped 3 bases, with 17 bases sitting between them. The germline V gene has CDR1 LGHNA and CDR2 YNFKEQ. This CDR3 region has 17 residues. The CDR3 nucleotides are TGTGCCAGCAGCCAAGAGCTCCCGAGGGCGGGCGAAGAGACCCAGTACTTC. Protein sequence: CASSQELPRAGEETQYF.

The J gene is TRBJ1-6, the V gene TRBV10-3; no definite D call. Trimming stripped 4 bases from V and 5 bases from J, with 15 bases between. From germline, CDR1 is ENHRY and CDR2 SYGVKD. The CDR3 has 16 amino acids. The CDR3 loop is CAISGTTRAHNSPLHF. Written as DNA, the CDR3 is TGTGCCATCAGTGGAACAACAAGGGCCCATAATTCACCCCTCCACTTT.

The V call is TRBV15, the J call TRBJ2-1, with unresolved D. The V gene's germline CDR1 is LNHNV and CDR2 YYDKDF (reference sequence). The ends were cut back, 0 bases at V and 2 bases at J, with 8 bases in the middle. This CDR3 has 15 amino acids. The CDR3: CATSREPKAYNEQFF. CDR3 sequence (DNA): TGTGCCACCAGCAGAGAGCCCAAAGCCTACAATGAGCAGTTCTTC.

V and J are TRBV7-2 and TRBJ1-2; possible D gene TRBD1, 6 bases. Germline CDR1 is SGHTA and CDR2 is FQGNSA. V lost 3 bases and J 5 bases, leaving 7 bases between the germline ends. The length of the CDR3 is 12 residues. CDR3 amino acids: CASSFGQYGYTF. In nucleotides, the CDR3 is TGTGCCAGCAGCTTTGGACAGTATGGCTACACCTTC.

This chain joins TRBV7-9 and TRBJ2-3; TRBD1 matches 8 bases. Looked up from germline, CDR1 is SEHNR and CDR2 is FQNEAQ (reference sequence). The CDR3 extends over 14 amino acids. Trimming at V came to 5 bases and at J to 4 bases, leaving 5 bases not matched to a gene. The CDR3 loop reads CASSPGGAADTQYF. The DNA for the CDR3 is TGTGCCAGCAGCCCAGGGGGCGCCGCAGATACGCAGTATTTT. The complete variable domain, with remaining parts taken from reference TRBV7-9 and TRBJ2-3, reads DTGVSQNPRHKITKRGQNVTFRCDPISEHNRLYWYRQTLGQGPEFLTYFQNEAQLEKSRLLSDRFSAERPKGSFSTLEIQRTEQGDSAMYLCASSPGGAADTQYFGPGTRLTVL.

The chain has TRBV4-2 and TRBJ2-1, with no clear D. CDR1 and CDR2 from the germline V gene are LGHNA and YNFKEQ. V was clipped by 0 bases and J by 2 bases, with 5 bases between them. CDR3 length: 14 amino acids. The CDR3 reads CASSQEATYNEQFF. The CDR3 DNA sequence: TGTGCCAGCAGCCAAGAGGCTACCTACAATGAGCAGTTCTTC.

This chain joins TRBV29-1 and TRBJ2-7, with 7 bases fitting TRBD1. The germline V gene has CDR1 SQVTM and CDR2 ANQGSEA. The trim removed 1 base at V and 4 bases at J, leaving 10 bases unmatched. There are 15 residues in the CDR3. CDR3 nucleotides: TGCAGCGTTGAAGGAGTAGGGACAGTGGGTTACGAGCAGTACTTC. It is translated as CSVEGVGTVGYEQYF.

The J gene is TRBJ2-2, the V gene TRBV30; 9 bases line up with TRBD2. This CDR3 region has 13 residues. J lost 6 bases, V lost 1 base, and 0 bases had no gene match. CDR1 GTSNPN and CDR2 SVGIG come from the germline V gene (reference sequence). DNA of the CDR3: TGTGCCTGGAGTGGGACTAGCGCCGGGGAGCTGTTTTTT. Its protein is CAWSGTSAGELFF.

The chain has TRBV7-9 and TRBJ1-2; no firm D call. CDR3 size: 12 residues. Germline CDR1 and CDR2: SEHNR and FQNEAQ (reference sequence). Trimming pared 3 bases from V and 11 bases from J, leaving 13 bases between. The CDR3 loop is CASSLVQDRYTF. The DNA of the CDR3 is TGTGCCAGCAGCTTGGTTCAGGATAGATACACCTTC. Full variable domain (remainder filled in from reference TRBV7-9 and TRBJ1-2): DTGVSQNPRHKITKRGQNVTFRCDPISEHNRLYWYRQTLGQGPEFLTYFQNEAQLEKSRLLSDRFSAERPKGSFSTLEIQRTEQGDSAMYLCASSLVQDRYTFGSGTRLTVV.

The rearrangement uses TRBV4-3 and TRBJ2-1; possible D gene TRBD2, 5 bases. CDR3 length equals 14 residues. Deletions cut 2 bases from V and 1 base from J, with 6 bases between. Germline CDR1 is LGHNA and CDR2 is YSLEER. CDR3 residues: CASSQPGSYNEQFF. DNA of the CDR3: TGCGCCAGCAGCCAACCGGGGTCCTACAATGAGCAGTTCTTC.

V gene TRBV28 combines with J gene TRBJ1-1, with D possibly being TRBD1 (5 bases). Germline V gives CDR1 MDHEN, CDR2 SYDVKM. The CDR3 covers 12 residues. Between the trimmed V and J ends, which lost 5 bases and 5 bases, there was a span of 9 bases. DNA for the CDR3: TGTGCCAGCAGTCGGGGGGGAACTGAAGCTTTCTTT. Its translation: CASSRGGTEAFF. Drawing the rest from reference TRBV28 and TRBJ1-1, the complete variable domain is DVKVTQSSRYLVKRTGEKVFLECVQDMDHENMFWYRQDPGLGLRLIYFSYDVKMKEKGDIPEGYSVSREKKERFSLILESASTNQTSMYLCASSRGGTEAFFGQGTRLTVV.

In its sample, this clone was seen a few times. The V gene is TRBV28, the J gene TRBJ1-5; no definite D call. The CDR3 is made up of 14 amino acids. CDR1 MDHEN and CDR2 SYDVKM come from the germline V gene. Between the trimmed V and J ends, which lost 3 bases and 1 base, there was a span of 7 bases. The CDR3 bases are TGTGCCAGCAGTTTGACGGGGAGCAATCAGCCCCAGCATTTT. This codes for CASSLTGSNQPQHF.

The chain is built from TRBV19 and TRBJ1-1; weak D call: TRBD1 (5 bases). The ends were cut back, 4 bases at V and 8 bases at J, with 17 bases in the middle. This CDR3 is built from 14 residues. Germline V gene sequence: CDR1 LNHDA, CDR2 SQIVND (reference sequence). CDR3 DNA: TGTGCCAGTAGTACAACCGGGACCGCGGCCGAAGCTTTCTTT. Protein product: CASSTTGTAAEAFF.

This chain connects TRBV27 to TRBJ1-2; 8 bases align to TRBD1. The trim removed 5 bases at V and 3 bases at J, leaving 11 bases unmatched. Germline V gene data show CDR1 as MNHEY and CDR2 as SMNVEV (reference sequence). CDR3 length equals 16 residues. CDR3 region: CASSHEQGVLDYGYTF. As DNA, the CDR3 is TGTGCCAGCAGTCACGAACAGGGGGTCTTGGACTATGGCTACACCTTC.

The chain employs TRBV30 and TRBJ1-3, with D possibly matching TRBD1 (6 bases). V was trimmed by 5 bases and J by 0 bases, leaving 14 bases between them. There are 15 residues in the CDR3. The V gene's germline CDR1 is GTSNPN and CDR2 SVGIG (reference sequence). CDR3 nucleotides: TGTGCCTGGGACCTCCGCAGGGGCTCTGGAAACACCATATATTTT. Amino acid sequence: CAWDLRRGSGNTIYF.